This TCR beta chain is from a study of technical replicates of blood from several donors. The CDR3 covers 16 residues. Germline V gives CDR1 SGHNT, CDR2 YENEEA. The V end lost 1 base, the J end lost 4 bases, and 14 bases lay between the germline ends. The data were produced by immunoSEQ multiplex PCR, yet TCRdb's version contains in-frame clones alone and is incomplete. This table has tens of thousands of clones, around 93% appearing once. In this sample, this clone turned up once. The V call is TRBV11-3, the J call TRBJ2-1; maybe TRBD2 (5 bases). The sequence was collected from a human donor in good health. The sample comprised T cells isolated from PBMCs. The CDR3 DNA sequence: TGTGCCAGCAGCTTAGGGGAGTCGGTTCGGTACAATGAGCAGTTCTTC. Residues: CASSLGESVRYNEQFF.